The 23 T cell receptor beta chains reported below all come from one sample, sequenced in a study of blood T cell repertoires in COVID-19 (dated by TCRdb to the early 2020s). The library was prepared using the immunoSEQ multiplex PCR assay. The source is immuneACCESS, and TCRdb retained only in-frame sequences with V and J called. Part of the clones is not carried over; for the studies checked, unresolved V genes explain less than half of this, and the remainder is unexplained. A total of 130,000 or so clones appear in this sample, about 86% of them only once. The ten biggest clones cover 3% to 3.5% of the sample. Sequencing input: peripheral blood. The receptors come from a woman older than 75 with acute or convalescent COVID-19.

DNA of the CDR3: TGCGCCAGCGGGAGGGTGGTACCTGAAGCTTTCTTT. Its protein product is CASGRVVPEAFF. The chain is built from TRBV5-1 and TRBJ1-1; D ambiguous. The CDR3 runs 12 residues. Germline CDR1 and CDR2: SGHRS and YFSETQ. Trimming took off 7 bases at V and 6 bases at J, with 13 bases between the two ends. The whole variable domain, filled in from reference TRBV5-1 and TRBJ1-1, reads KAGVTQTPRYLIKTRGQQVTLSCSPISGHRSVSWYQQTPGQGLQFLFEYFSETQRNKGNFPGRFSGRQFSNSRSEMNVSTLELGDSALYLCASGRVVPEAFFGQGTRLTVV.

V is TRBV7-2 and J is TRBJ1-2; weak D call: TRBD1 (6 bases). Trimming cost V 2 bases and J 8 bases, with 15 bases left between them. The CDR3 runs 14 residues. CDR1 and CDR2 from the germline V gene are SGHTA and FQGNSA. The chain's CDR3 is CASSLNVAGDGYTF. For the CDR3, the DNA is TGTGCCAGCAGCTTAAATGTGGCAGGGGACGGCTACACCTTC.

CDR3 in amino acids: CASSHASGWGLDEQYF. CDR3 bases: TGTGCCAGTAGCCACGCTAGCGGATGGGGACTAGACGAGCAGTACTTC. J is TRBJ2-7 and V is TRBV19; 8 bases are a match to TRBD2. CDR1 and CDR2 (germline): LNHDA, SQIVND (reference sequence). V lost 6 bases and J lost 5; bases outside the gene matches: 15. This CDR3 region has 16 residues.

CDR3 loop: CASSTGQNDEKLFF. The CDR3 DNA follows: TGTGCCAGCAGCACGGGACAGAACGATGAAAAACTGTTTTTT. The chain employs TRBV5-4 and TRBJ1-4; 7 bases match TRBD1. This CDR3 has 14 residues. The V gene end was trimmed by 4 bases and the J gene end by 6 bases; junction bases not matched to a gene: 6. The germline gives CDR1 SGHNT, CDR2 YYREEE (reference sequence).

This chain joins TRBV25-1 and TRBJ1-1, with 8 bases lining up with TRBD1. Germline V gene lookup returns CDR1 MGHDK and CDR2 SYGVNS. The CDR3 is made up of 14 amino acids. Trimming at V came to 6 bases and at J to 5 bases, leaving 8 bases not matched to a gene. The CDR3 sequence is CASRAQGVVTEAFF. The CDR3 region has the DNA TGTGCCAGCAGAGCACAGGGGGTGGTTACTGAAGCTTTCTTT.

The chain has TRBV5-5 and TRBJ1-5; TRBD1 is a possible D gene (6 bases). The CDR3 loop spans 15 amino acids. Germline assignment: CDR1 SGHKS and CDR2 YYEKEE (reference sequence). Trimming took off 0 bases at V and 6 bases at J, with 13 bases between the two ends. CDR3: CASSLGQGLAQPQHF. The CDR3 DNA is TGTGCCAGCAGCTTGGGGCAGGGGTTGGCTCAGCCCCAGCATTTT.

The chain recombines TRBV7-2 with TRBJ2-7; TRBD2 might be the D (5 bases). V gave up 0 bases and J gave up 7 bases, with 7 bases separating them. This CDR3 has 12 residues. Germline V gene sequence: CDR1 SGHTA, CDR2 FQGNSA. CDR3 nucleotide sequence: TGTGCCAGCAGCTTAGCGCCGGGGGAGCAGTACTTC. Protein product: CASSLAPGEQYF. Complete variable domain (other parts from reference TRBV7-2 and TRBJ2-7): GAGVSQSPSNKVTEKGKDVELRCDPISGHTALYWYRQSLGQGLEFLIYFQGNSAPDKSGLPSDRFSAERTGGSVSTLTIQRTQQEDSAVYLCASSLAPGEQYFGPGTRLTVT.

The V gene is TRBV13, the J gene TRBJ1-1; TRBD1 matches 9 bases. Trimming at V came to 5 bases and at J to 6 bases, leaving 10 bases not matched to a gene. Germline V CDR1 and CDR2: PRHDT, FYEKMQ (reference sequence). The CDR3 covers 15 residues. As DNA, the CDR3 is TGTGCCAGCAGCCGATCCGGGACAGGGTTTCCTGAAGCTTTCTTT. Amino acids: CASSRSGTGFPEAFF.

V usage is TRBV12-3 or TRBV12-4 and J usage is TRBJ1-2; 7 bases are a match to TRBD1. The CDR3 spans 12 residues. After removal of 10 bases from V and 4 bases from J, the junction contained 6 bases not matched to a gene. This CDR3 reads CAIGQATYGYTF. Here the CDR3 DNA reads TGTGCCATCGGACAGGCGACCTATGGCTACACCTTC.

V usage is TRBV6-5 and J usage is TRBJ2-3, with TRBD2 identical over 9 bases. Trimming cost V 1 base and J 1 base; bases outside gene matches: 3. This CDR3 region has 16 residues. Germline V gene sequence: CDR1 MNHEY, CDR2 SVGAGI. In DNA form, the CDR3 reads TGTGCCAGCAGTTACTACATAGCGGGGGGCACAGATACGCAGTATTTT. Protein product: CASSYYIAGGTDTQYF.

The chain couples TRBV10-3 to TRBJ1-5, with 10 bases that match TRBD1. V lost 6 bases and J lost 7; bases outside the gene matches: 6. Germline V gene sequence: CDR1 ENHRY, CDR2 SYGVKD. This CDR3 has 14 amino acids. The CDR3 coding sequence is TGTGCCATCAGCGGCGGACAGGGGGAACAGCCCCAGCATTTT. This gives the protein CAISGGQGEQPQHF.

This rearrangement joins TRBV7-2 to TRBJ1-3, with 9 bases aligning to TRBD1. The CDR3 covers 15 residues. Germline V lookup: CDR1 SGHTA, CDR2 FQGNSA. Unmatched junction bases numbered 3, after V lost 4 bases and J lost 2 bases. CDR3 DNA sequence: TGTGCCAGCAGCTCACAGGGGGCAGCTGGAAACACCATATATTTT. This sequence encodes CASSSQGAAGNTIYF.

The chain recombines TRBV28 with TRBJ1-2; a possible D gene is TRBD1 (5 bases). The germline V and J ends were trimmed by 4 bases and 8 bases, with 20 bases remaining between them. Germline V gives CDR1 MDHEN, CDR2 SYDVKM. The CDR3 sequence is 15 residues long. The CDR3 DNA follows: TGTGCCAGCAGTTCACCCGGGGGGACCGTCTGGGGCTACACCTTC. This encodes CASSSPGGTVWGYTF.

This chain connects TRBV6-2 or TRBV6-3 to TRBJ2-7; D unresolved. CDR1 and CDR2 (germline): MNHEY, SVGEGT. The length of the CDR3 is 15 residues. Trimming shortened V by 5 bases and J by 5 bases, and 19 bases separated the two germline ends. CDR3 in DNA: TGTGCCAGCAGTAACGGGTCCCCCTTCCGCCACGAGCAGTACTTC. Translation: CASSNGSPFRHEQYF.

The chain recombines TRBV7-2 with TRBJ2-1; maybe TRBD2 (5 bases). Trimming removed 5 bases from V and 0 bases from J, with 17 bases in between. Per the germline V gene, CDR1 is SGHTA and CDR2 is FQGNSA. The CDR3 length is 17 residues. The CDR3 DNA reads TGTGCCAGCAGCCCCGGCGGGTGGGTAAGCTCCTACAATGAGCAGTTCTTC. It specifies CASSPGGWVSSYNEQFF.

This sequence joins TRBV7-2 and TRBJ2-5; 9 nucleotides line up with TRBD1. Germline trimming cut 4 bases from V and 5 bases from J; bases unmatched to any gene: 5. The length of the CDR3 is 14 residues. The V gene's germline CDR1 is SGHTA and CDR2 FQGNSA. CDR3 amino acids: CASSYRGLEETQYF. Here the CDR3 DNA reads TGTGCCAGCAGCTACAGGGGGCTGGAGGAGACCCAGTACTTC.

This sequence joins TRBV3-1 (or the pseudogene TRBV3-2) and TRBJ2-3, with 11 bases identical to TRBD2. CDR1 is LGHDT and CDR2 is YNNKEL in the germline V gene (reference sequence). This CDR3 spans 18 amino acids. V was pared by 0 bases and J by 5 bases, with 10 bases of the junction left unmatched. CDR3 in DNA: TGTGCCAGCAGCCAAGATGGGGCTAGCGGGGGGCCAGGAGATACGCAGTATTTT. Amino acids: CASSQDGASGGPGDTQYF.

The V and J genes are TRBV19 and TRBJ1-1; 11 bases match TRBD1. Germline loops: CDR1 LNHDA, CDR2 SQIVND (reference sequence). V shed 5 bases, J shed 9 bases, and the junction held 14 bases outside the gene matches. This CDR3 spans 16 amino acids. As DNA, the CDR3 is TGTGCCAGTAGTGGACAGGGGGCCCCCTTTTTAAGTAAAGCTTTCTTT. It is translated as CASSGQGAPFLSKAFF.

V is TRBV2 and J is TRBJ1-5; D may be TRBD1 (5 bases). The CDR3 is 14 amino acids. V lost 5 bases and J lost 4, with 12 bases in between. The V gene's germline CDR1 is SNHLY and CDR2 FYNNEI. The CDR3 nucleotides are TGTGCCAGCAGTATGAGACAGAGTAATCAGCCCCAGCATTTT. Translating gives CASSMRQSNQPQHF. Filled out from reference TRBV2 and TRBJ1-5, the complete variable domain reads EPEVTQTPSHQVTQMGQEVILRCVPISNHLYFYWYRQILGQKVEFLVSFYNNEISEKSEIFDDQFSVERPDGSNFTLKIRSTKLEDSAMYFCASSMRQSNQPQHFGDGTRLSIL.

This clone was recorded once. This sequence joins TRBV7-2 and TRBJ1-6, with 9 bases lining up with TRBD1. The germline V gene encodes CDR1 SGHTA and CDR2 FQGNSA. V lost 3 bases, J lost 8 bases, and 8 bases stayed unmatched. The CDR3 is made up of 16 amino acids. The CDR3 DNA reads as TGTGCCAGCAGCTTGGTAGCGGGACAGGGTTATTCACCCCTCCACTTT. The encoded protein is CASSLVAGQGYSPLHF.

The rearrangement links TRBV5-1 to TRBJ2-4; no definite D call. V gave up 0 bases and J gave up 0 bases, with 7 bases separating them. The germline CDR1 and CDR2 sequences are SGHRS and YFSETQ. This CDR3 has 15 amino acids. This CDR3 is CASSLGNLAKNIQYF. The CDR3 bases are TGCGCCAGCAGCTTGGGTAACTTAGCCAAAAACATTCAGTACTTC.

This chain uses TRBV10-3 with TRBJ1-1, with a weak D call TRBD1 (6 bases). CDR3 length: 15 residues. Looked up from germline, CDR1 is ENHRY and CDR2 is SYGVKD. The V and J ends lost 0 bases and 5 bases respectively, with 13 bases between them. CDR3 bases: TGTGCCATCAGTGAGTCAGTTCAGGGGCGTACTGAAGCTTTCTTT. It encodes CAISESVQGRTEAFF.

This chain connects TRBV7-9 to TRBJ1-3; a possible D gene is TRBD1 (6 bases). CDR1 is SEHNR, CDR2 FQNEAQ, per germline (reference sequence). Trimming took 4 bases from V and 0 from J, leaving 7 bases between them. The length of the CDR3 is 14 residues. CDR3 protein: CASSSQGSGNTIYF. The CDR3 DNA reads as TGTGCCAGCAGCTCACAGGGCTCTGGAAACACCATATATTTT.